This T cell receptor beta chain was retrieved from a study of blood T cell repertoires in COVID-19. Here immunoSEQ multiplex PCR was the method, and the copy in TCRdb shows in-frame clones only, minus some. The sample has 200,000 to 250,000 clones, roughly 80% seen once. V was cut by 0 bases and J by 5 bases, with 11 bases left in between. Germline V gives CDR1 LGHDT, CDR2 YNNKEL (reference sequence). The length of the CDR3 is 14 residues. This clone was seen just once. The sequencing sample was made of peripheral blood. The chain links TRBV3-1 (or the pseudogene TRBV3-2) to TRBJ2-7; D not certain. The receptor comes from a man at least 80 years old with acute or convalescent COVID-19. This CDR3 reads CASSQDLMNNEQYF. For the CDR3, the DNA is TGTGCCAGCAGCCAAGATTTAATGAACAACGAGCAGTACTTC.